This TCR beta chain was captured by sequencing in a study of spatial heterogeneity in lung cancer. Using its own MiXCR run on the 5' RACE reads, TCRdb lists one record per CDR3 protein. Of more than 25,000 distinct CDR3 sequences in the sample, around 6.5% were seen once. Findings and caveats of the study: Counts of expanded alpha and beta TCRs within tumors tracked the tumor nonsynonymous mutation count. Approximate estimated coverage of tumor T cells amounted to about 7% for alpha and 13% for beta chains.

This CDR3 is built from 14 residues. Germline lookup yields CDR1 SQVTM and CDR2 ANQGSEA. The trim removed 7 bases at V and 7 bases at J, leaving 10 bases unmatched. To note about this clonotype: Its antigen is still unknown. This clone may be a read error of a much larger clone one base away.

Time point described: sample taken at primary tumor resection. The donors were 65 to 85 patients with non-small cell lung cancer that was early-stage and untreated. TCRs were sequenced from unsorted whole RNA of tumor, nontumor lung or PBMC. The receptor was isolated from a male donor with early-stage non-small cell lung cancer. Sample: lung tumor tissue, taken at surgery. This chain links TRBV29-1 with TRBJ2-2; TRBD1 matches 9 bases. For the CDR3, the DNA is TGCAGCGACCCCGGGACAGGGTACATCGGGGAGCTGTTTTTT. Translated, it gives CSDPGTGYIGELFF.